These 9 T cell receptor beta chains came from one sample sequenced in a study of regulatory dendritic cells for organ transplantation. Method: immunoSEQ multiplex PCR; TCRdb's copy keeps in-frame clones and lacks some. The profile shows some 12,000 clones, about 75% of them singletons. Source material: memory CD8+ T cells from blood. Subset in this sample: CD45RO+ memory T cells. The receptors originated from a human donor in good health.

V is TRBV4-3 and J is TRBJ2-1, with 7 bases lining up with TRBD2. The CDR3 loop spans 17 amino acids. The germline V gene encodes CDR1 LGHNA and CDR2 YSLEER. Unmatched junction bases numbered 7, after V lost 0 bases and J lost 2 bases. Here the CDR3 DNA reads TGCGCCAGCAGCCAAGATTTAAGCGGGAACGCCTACAATGAGCAGTTCTTC. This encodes CASSQDLSGNAYNEQFF.

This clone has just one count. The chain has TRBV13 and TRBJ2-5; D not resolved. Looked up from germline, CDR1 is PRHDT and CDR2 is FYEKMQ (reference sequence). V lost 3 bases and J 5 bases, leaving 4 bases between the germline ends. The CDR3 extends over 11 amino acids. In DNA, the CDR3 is TGTGCCAGCAGCTTTCGCGAGACCCAGTACTTC. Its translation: CASSFRETQYF. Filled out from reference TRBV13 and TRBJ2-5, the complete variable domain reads AAGVIQSPRHLIKEKRETATLKCYPIPRHDTVYWYQQGPGQDPQFLISFYEKMQSDKGSIPDRFSAQQFSDYHSELNMSSLELGDSALYFCASSFRETQYFGPGTRLLVL.

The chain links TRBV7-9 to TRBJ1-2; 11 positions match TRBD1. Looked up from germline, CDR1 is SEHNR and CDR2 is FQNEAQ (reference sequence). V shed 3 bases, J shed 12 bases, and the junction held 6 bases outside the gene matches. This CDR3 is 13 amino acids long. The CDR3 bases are TGTGCCAGCAGCTTTGATGGACAGGGGGCTGACACCTTC. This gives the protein CASSFDGQGADTF.

The CDR3, as DNA: TGTGCCAGCAGACCACAGGGGGCTGGGGAGACCCAGTACTTC. Residues: CASRPQGAGETQYF. The chain employs TRBV6-5 and TRBJ2-5, with 9 bases lining up with TRBD1. Per germline, CDR1 MNHEY and CDR2 SVGAGI. The CDR3 spans 14 residues. Trimming cost V 6 bases and J 5 bases; bases outside gene matches: 7.

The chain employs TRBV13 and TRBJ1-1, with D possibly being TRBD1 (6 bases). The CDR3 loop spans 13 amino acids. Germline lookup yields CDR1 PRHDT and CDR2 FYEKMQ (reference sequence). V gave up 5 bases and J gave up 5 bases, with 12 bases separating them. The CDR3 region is CASSTDSYTEAFF. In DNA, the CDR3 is TGTGCCAGCAGCACGGACAGTTATACTGAAGCTTTCTTT.

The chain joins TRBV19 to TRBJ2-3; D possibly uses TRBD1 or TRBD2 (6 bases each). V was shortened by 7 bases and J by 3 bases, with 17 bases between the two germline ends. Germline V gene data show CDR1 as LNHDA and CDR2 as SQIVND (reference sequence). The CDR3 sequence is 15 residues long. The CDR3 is CASKSVGGSTDTQYF. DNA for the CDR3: TGTGCCAGTAAGTCAGTGGGGGGCTCTACAGATACGCAGTATTTT.

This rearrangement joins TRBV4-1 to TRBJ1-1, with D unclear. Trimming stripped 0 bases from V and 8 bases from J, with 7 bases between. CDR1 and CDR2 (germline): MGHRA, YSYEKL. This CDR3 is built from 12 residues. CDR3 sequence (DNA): TGCGCCAGCAGCCAAGACCAAATAGAAGCTTTCTTT. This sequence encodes CASSQDQIEAFF.

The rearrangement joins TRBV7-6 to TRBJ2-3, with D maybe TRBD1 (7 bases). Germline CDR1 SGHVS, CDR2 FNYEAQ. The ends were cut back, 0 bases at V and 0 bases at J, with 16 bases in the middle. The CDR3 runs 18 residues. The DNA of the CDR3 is TGTGCCAGCAGCTTAGCCCTCGCACAGGGGACTAGCACAGATACGCAGTATTTT. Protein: CASSLALAQGTSTDTQYF.

CDR3 bases: TGTGCCAGCAGTTTGGGAACCCGGCCCGGGGAGCTGTTTTTT. It is translated as CASSLGTRPGELFF. This rearrangement joins TRBV27 to TRBJ2-2; no definite D call. The germline V gene has CDR1 MNHEY and CDR2 SMNVEV (reference sequence). The ends were cut back, 3 bases at V and 6 bases at J, with 11 bases in the middle. This CDR3 spans 14 amino acids.